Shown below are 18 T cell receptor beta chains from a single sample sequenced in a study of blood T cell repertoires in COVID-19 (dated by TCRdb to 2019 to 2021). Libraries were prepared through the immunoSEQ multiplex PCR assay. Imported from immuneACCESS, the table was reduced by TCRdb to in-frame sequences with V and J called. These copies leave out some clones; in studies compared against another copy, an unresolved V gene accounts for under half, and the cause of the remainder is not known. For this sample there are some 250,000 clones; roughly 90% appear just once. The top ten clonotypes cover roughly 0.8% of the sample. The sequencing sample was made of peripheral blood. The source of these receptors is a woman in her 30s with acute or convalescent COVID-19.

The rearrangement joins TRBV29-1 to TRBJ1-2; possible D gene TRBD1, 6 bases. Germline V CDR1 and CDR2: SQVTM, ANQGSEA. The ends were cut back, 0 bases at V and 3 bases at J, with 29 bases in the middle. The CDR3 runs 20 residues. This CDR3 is CSVEDPSYQGNWLLYYGYTF. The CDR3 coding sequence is TGCAGCGTTGAAGATCCTTCATACCAGGGGAATTGGTTGCTGTACTATGGCTACACCTTC.

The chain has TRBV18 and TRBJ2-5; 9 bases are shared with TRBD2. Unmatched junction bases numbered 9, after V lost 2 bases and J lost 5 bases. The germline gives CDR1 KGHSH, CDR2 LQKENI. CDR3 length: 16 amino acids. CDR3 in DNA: TGTGCCAGCTCACCAGGCGGCGGGAGGGCCGAGGAGACCCAGTACTTC. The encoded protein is CASSPGGGRAEETQYF.

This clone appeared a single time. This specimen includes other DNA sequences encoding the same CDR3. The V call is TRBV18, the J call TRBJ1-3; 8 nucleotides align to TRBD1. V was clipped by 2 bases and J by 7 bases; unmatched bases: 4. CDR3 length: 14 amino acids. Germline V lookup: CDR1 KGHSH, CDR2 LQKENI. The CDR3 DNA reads TGTGCCAGCTCACCAGGACAGGGAAGGAACACCATATATTTT. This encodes CASSPGQGRNTIYF.

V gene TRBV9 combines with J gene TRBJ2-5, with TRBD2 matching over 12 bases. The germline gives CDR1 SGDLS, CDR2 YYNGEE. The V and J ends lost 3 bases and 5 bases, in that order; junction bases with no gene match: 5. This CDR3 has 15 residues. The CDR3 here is CASSGLAGVRETQYF. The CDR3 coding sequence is TGTGCCAGCAGCGGACTAGCGGGAGTTAGGGAGACCCAGTACTTC.

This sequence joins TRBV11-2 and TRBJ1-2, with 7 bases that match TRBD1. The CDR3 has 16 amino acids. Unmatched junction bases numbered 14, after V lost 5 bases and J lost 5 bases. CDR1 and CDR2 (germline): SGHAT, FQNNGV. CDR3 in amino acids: CASSHEGSTGQYGYTF. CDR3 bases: TGTGCCAGCAGCCATGAAGGTTCGACAGGGCAGTATGGCTACACCTTC.

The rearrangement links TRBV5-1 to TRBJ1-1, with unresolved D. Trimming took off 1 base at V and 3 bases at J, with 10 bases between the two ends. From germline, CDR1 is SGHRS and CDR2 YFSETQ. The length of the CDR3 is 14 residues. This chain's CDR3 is CASSLRGFDTEAFF. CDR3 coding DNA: TGCGCCAGCAGCTTGCGGGGTTTTGACACTGAAGCTTTCTTT.

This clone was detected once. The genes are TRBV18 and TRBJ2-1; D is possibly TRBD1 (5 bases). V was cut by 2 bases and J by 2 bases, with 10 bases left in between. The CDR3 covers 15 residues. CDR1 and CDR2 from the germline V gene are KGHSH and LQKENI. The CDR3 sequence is CASSPSAGTYNEQFF. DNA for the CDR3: TGTGCCAGCTCACCATCGGCAGGGACCTACAATGAGCAGTTCTTC. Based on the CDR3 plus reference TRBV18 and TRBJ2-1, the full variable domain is NAGVMQNPRHLVRRRGQEARLRCSPMKGHSHVYWYRQLPEEGLKFMVYLQKENIIDESGMPKERFSAEFPKEGPSILRIQQVVRGDSAAYFCASSPSAGTYNEQFFGPGTRLTVL.

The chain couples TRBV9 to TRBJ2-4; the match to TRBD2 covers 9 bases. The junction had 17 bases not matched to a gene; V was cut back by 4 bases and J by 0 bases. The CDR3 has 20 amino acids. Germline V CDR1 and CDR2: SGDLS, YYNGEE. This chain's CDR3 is CASSPQIGLATTIAKNIQYF. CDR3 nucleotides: TGTGCCAGCAGCCCACAAATTGGACTAGCGACGACTATAGCCAAAAACATTCAGTACTTC.

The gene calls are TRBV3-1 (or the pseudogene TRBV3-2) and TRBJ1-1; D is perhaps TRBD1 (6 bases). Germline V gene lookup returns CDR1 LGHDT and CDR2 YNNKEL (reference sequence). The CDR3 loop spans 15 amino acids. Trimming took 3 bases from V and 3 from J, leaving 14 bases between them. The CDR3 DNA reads TGTGCCAGCAGCCAGGTTACAGGGCGATACACTGAAGCTTTCTTT. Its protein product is CASSQVTGRYTEAFF.

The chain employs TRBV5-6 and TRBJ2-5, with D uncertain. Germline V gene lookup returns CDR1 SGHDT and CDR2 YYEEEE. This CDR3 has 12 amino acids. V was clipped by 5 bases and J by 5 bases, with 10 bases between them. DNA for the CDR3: TGTGCCAGCAGTTATGGAGCGGAGACCCAGTACTTC. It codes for CASSYGAETQYF. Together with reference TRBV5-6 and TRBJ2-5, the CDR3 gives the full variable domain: DAGVTQSPTHLIKTRGQQVTLRCSPKSGHDTVSWYQQALGQGPQFIFQYYEEEERQRGNFPDRFSGHQFPNYSSELNVNALLLGDSALYLCASSYGAETQYFGPGTRLLVL.

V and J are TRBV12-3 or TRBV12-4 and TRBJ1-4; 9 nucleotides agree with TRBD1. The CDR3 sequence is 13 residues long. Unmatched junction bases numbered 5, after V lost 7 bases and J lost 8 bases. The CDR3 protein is CASNSGTGEKLFF. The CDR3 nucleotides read TGTGCCAGCAATTCGGGGACAGGGGAAAAACTGTTTTTT.

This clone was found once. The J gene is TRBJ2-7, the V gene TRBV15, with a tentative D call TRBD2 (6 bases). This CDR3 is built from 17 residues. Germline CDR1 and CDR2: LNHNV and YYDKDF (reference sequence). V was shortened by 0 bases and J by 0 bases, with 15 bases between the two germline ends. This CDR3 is CATSRDAGRRVSYEQYF. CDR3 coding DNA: TGTGCCACCAGCAGAGATGCGGGGAGACGGGTCTCCTACGAGCAGTACTTC. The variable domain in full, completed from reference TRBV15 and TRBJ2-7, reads DAMVIQNPRYQVTQFGKPVTLSCSQTLNHNVMYWYQQKSSQAPKLLFHYYDKDFNNEADTPDNFQSRRPNTSFCFLDIRSPGLGDTAMYLCATSRDAGRRVSYEQYFGPGTRLTVT.

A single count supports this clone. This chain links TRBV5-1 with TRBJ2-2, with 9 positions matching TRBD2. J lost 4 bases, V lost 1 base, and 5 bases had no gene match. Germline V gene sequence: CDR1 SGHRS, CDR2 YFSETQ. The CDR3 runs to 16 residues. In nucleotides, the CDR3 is TGCGCCAGCAGCTTGAGGCTAGCGGGAACCACCGGGGAGCTGTTTTTT. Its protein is CASSLRLAGTTGELFF.

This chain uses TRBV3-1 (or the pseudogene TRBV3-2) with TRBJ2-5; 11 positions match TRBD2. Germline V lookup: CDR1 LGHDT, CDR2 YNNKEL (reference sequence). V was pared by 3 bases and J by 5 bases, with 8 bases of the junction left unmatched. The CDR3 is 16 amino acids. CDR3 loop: CASSQASSGREETQYF. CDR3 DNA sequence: TGTGCCAGCAGCCAGGCCAGTAGCGGGAGGGAGGAGACCCAGTACTTC.

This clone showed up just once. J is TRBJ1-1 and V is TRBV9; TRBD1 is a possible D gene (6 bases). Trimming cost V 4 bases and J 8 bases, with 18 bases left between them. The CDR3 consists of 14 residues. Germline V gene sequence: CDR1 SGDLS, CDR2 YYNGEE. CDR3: CASSPQGTLHEAFF. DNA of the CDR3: TGTGCCAGCAGCCCTCAGGGGACCCTTCACGAAGCTTTCTTT.

This CDR3 reads CATSDQTRTRYNEQFF. CDR3 sequence (DNA): TGTGCCACCAGTGACCAGACGAGGACAAGGTACAATGAGCAGTTCTTC. The chain carries TRBV24-1 and TRBJ2-1, with D possibly being TRBD1 (5 bases). The CDR3 spans 16 residues. Deletions cut 4 bases from V and 4 bases from J, with 16 bases between. Germline CDR1 and CDR2: KGHDR and SFDVKD.

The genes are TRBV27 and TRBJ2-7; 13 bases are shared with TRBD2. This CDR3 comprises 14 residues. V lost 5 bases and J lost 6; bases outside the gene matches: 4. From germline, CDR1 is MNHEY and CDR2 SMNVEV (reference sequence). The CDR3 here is CASSAGLAGLEQYF. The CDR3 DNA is TGTGCCAGCAGTGCGGGACTAGCGGGGCTCGAGCAGTACTTC.

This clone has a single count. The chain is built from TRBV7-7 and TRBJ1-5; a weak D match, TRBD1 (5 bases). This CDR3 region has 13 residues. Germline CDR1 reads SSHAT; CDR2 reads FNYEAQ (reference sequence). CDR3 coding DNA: TGTGCGGGCGGGAGCAGGGCTGGTCAGCCCCAGCATTTT. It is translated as CAGGSRAGQPQHF.